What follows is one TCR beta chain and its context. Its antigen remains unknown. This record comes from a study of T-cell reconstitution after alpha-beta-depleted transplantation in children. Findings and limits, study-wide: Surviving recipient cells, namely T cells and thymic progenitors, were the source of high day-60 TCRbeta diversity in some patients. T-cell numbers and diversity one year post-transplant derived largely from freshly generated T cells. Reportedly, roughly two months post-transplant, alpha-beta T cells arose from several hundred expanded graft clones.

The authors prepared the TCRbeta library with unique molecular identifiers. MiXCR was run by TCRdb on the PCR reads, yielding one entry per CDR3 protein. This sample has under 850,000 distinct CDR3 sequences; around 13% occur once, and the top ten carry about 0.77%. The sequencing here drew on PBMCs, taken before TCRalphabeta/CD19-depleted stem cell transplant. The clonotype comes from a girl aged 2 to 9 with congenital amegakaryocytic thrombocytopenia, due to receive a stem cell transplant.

The CDR3 DNA follows: TGTGCCAGCAGCGCAATGACAGGGGGCCACGAGCAGTACTTC. Protein product: CASSAMTGGHEQYF. The gene calls are TRBV9 and TRBJ2-7, with 10 bases fitting TRBD1. CDR1 and CDR2 from the germline V gene are SGDLS and YYNGEE. The CDR3 loop spans 14 amino acids. The J segment lost 5 bases and the V segment lost 3 bases, leaving 5 bases of the junction unmatched.